Listed below are T cell receptor beta chains from one sample, sequenced in a study of blood T cells in healthy people across ages. TCRdb reanalysed the 5' RACE reads using MiXCR and keeps one entry per CDR3 protein. The table has around 750,000 distinct CDR3 sequences, about 55% seen once. The sample was blood. All receptors derive from a man older than 75 in good health. Both conserved end residues are part of each CDR3. A D gene is named only where the DNA matches it firmly. Rows give clone size only sometimes, using once, few, many, or a class for an expanded clone.

TGCAGTGCTAGACCGGGACAGTTCAATCAGCCCCAGCATTTT	CSARPGQFNQPQHF	TRBD1	TRBV20-1	TRBJ1-5	.
TGCAGTGCTAGAGGCAGAGCGGGAGTTCAAGAGACCCAGTACTTC	CSARGRAGVQETQYF	TRBD2	TRBV20-1	TRBJ2-5	.
TGTGCCAGCGGACCGACTAGCGGCTACGAGCAGTACTTC	CASGPTSGYEQYF	TRBD2	TRBV2	TRBJ2-7	few
TGTGCCAGCAGTTCCCAGGGGGCGGGCGGGCAGTTCTTC	CASSSQGAGGQFF	TRBD1	TRBV28	TRBJ2-1	.
TGTGCCATCAGGTCCGAAGAGACCCAGTACTTC	CAIRSEETQYF	.	TRBV10-3	TRBJ2-5	many
TGTGCCAGCAGCTTTGGAAGGGACACCGGGGAGCTGTTTTTT	CASSFGRDTGELFF	.	TRBV11-2	TRBJ2-2	.
TGTGCCAGCAGCCCCCAGATCATCAATGAGCAGTACTTC	CASSPQIINEQYF	.	TRBV7-2	TRBJ2-5	once
TGTGCCAGCAGCCCGACCGGGACAGGGCAGTTCTTC	CASSPTGTGQFF	TRBD1	TRBV7-2	TRBJ2-1	.
TGCGCCAGCAGCATCAGGGGCGGAGGCGCTGAAGCTTTCTTT	CASSIRGGGAEAFF	.	TRBV5-1	TRBJ1-1	.
TGTGCCATCAGTGCGGGTAGCGGAAACTTCAATGAGCAGTTCTTC	CAISAGSGNFNEQFF	.	TRBV10-3	TRBJ2-1	.
TGCAGTGCTAGAGATTTCTCGGCGGGAGCTCTTGATACGCAGTATTTT	CSARDFSAGALDTQYF	TRBD2	TRBV20-1	TRBJ2-3	.